This T cell receptor (beta chain) was identified in a study of blood T cell repertoires in COVID-19. Measured with immunoSEQ multiplex PCR; TCRdb has only the in-frame clones, and not every one. In the table there are over 250,000 clones, 70% to 90% of which are singletons. V was cut by 7 bases and J by 3 bases, with 12 bases left in between. This CDR3 contains 14 residues. The V gene's germline CDR1 is MNHEY and CDR2 SVGAGI. The table lists this clone with a few counts. V is TRBV6-5 and J is TRBJ2-2; D is perhaps TRBD2 (5 bases). Sequencing was carried out using peripheral blood. This sequence originates from an older woman with acute or convalescent COVID-19. The CDR3 region is CASTLSSDTGELFF. In DNA, the CDR3 is TGTGCCAGCACCCTTAGTAGCGACACCGGGGAGCTGTTTTTT.